This T cell receptor (beta chain) was documented in a study of human T cells and chemical hapten exposure. Study overall: Diagnoses of alopecia areata, totalis or universalis occurred in mostly female patients.

Time point in this sample: patch test 1, 2 weeks after DPC sensitization. The treatment denotes: therapeutic diphenylcyclopropenone sensitization with weekly scalp DPC. CDR3 length: 12 residues. CDR1 LNHDA and CDR2 SQIVND come from the germline V gene (reference sequence). The ends were cut back, 7 bases at V and 2 bases at J, with 6 bases in the middle. This clonotype was seen a few times. Its antigen is as yet unknown. Broader study findings: PT1 expanded TCR numbers rose with patch test score.

TCRdb analysed the RACE reads with MiXCR anew, one entry per CDR3 protein. The repertoire holds around 160,000 distinct CDR3 sequences, with about 14% as singletons. The receptor was isolated from a woman aged 30 to 39 with alopecia areata. Some clones in this sample may be carry-over from other donors' samples. This chain connects TRBV19 to TRBJ1-3; D not certain. The specimen was whole blood, collected in connection with sensitization to the hapten diphenylcyclopropenone (DPC). As DNA, the CDR3 is TGTGCCAGTAACAGCGCTGGAAACACCATATATTTT. This translates into CASNSAGNTIYF.